Listed here are 27 T cell receptor beta chains from one sample, sequenced in a study of blood T cell repertoires in COVID-19. Generated by immunoSEQ multiplex PCR, the TCRdb table keeps only in-frame clones and is missing some. The table records under 350,000 clones, 65% to 90% of them present only once. Source material: peripheral blood. The receptors shown here come from a human donor in a cohort sampled during active COVID-19.

The chain joins TRBV27 to TRBJ2-7, with 11 positions matching TRBD2. The CDR3 has 16 amino acids. V gave up 6 bases and J gave up 0 bases; unmatched junction bases: 7. Germline V gene sequence: CDR1 MNHEY, CDR2 SMNVEV (reference sequence). The CDR3 spells CASRDLLAGDSYEQYF. The CDR3 nucleotides read TGTGCCAGCAGGGATCTACTAGCGGGGGACTCCTACGAGCAGTACTTC.

J is TRBJ1-5 and V is TRBV6-2 or TRBV6-3; the match to TRBD1 covers 10 bases. This CDR3 comprises 15 residues. Germline V lookup: CDR1 MNHEY, CDR2 SVGEGT. J was trimmed by 4 bases and V by 3 bases; bases with no gene match: 3. CDR3 residues: CASSYLDRGNQPQHF. In DNA form, the CDR3 reads TGTGCCAGCAGTTATTTGGACAGGGGGAATCAGCCCCAGCATTTT.

Comment on this clone: The identical CDR3 is also encoded by other nucleotide sequences in the sample. The CDR3 region is CASSLVGGDTEAFF. Here the CDR3 DNA reads TGCGCCAGCAGCTTGGTCGGGGGGGACACTGAAGCTTTCTTT. The genes are TRBV5-1 and TRBJ1-1, with a weak D call TRBD1 (5 bases). Germline CDR1 is SGHRS and CDR2 is YFSETQ. The CDR3 length is 14 residues. V was pared by 0 bases and J by 3 bases, with 9 bases between.

V is TRBV27 and J is TRBJ1-2; tentatively, D is TRBD1 (5 bases). The CDR3 runs 15 residues. Germline assignment: CDR1 MNHEY and CDR2 SMNVEV (reference sequence). V lost 5 bases and J lost 4, with 17 bases in between. The CDR3 nucleotides read TGTGCCAGCAGTCCCGCCTGGGGGGGAGGCTATGGCTACACCTTC. This sequence encodes CASSPAWGGGYGYTF.

This rearrangement joins TRBV10-3 to TRBJ1-2; possibly TRBD1 for D (5 bases). There are 14 residues in the CDR3. V shed 3 bases and J shed 0 bases, with 8 bases lying between them. Germline-derived CDR1 and CDR2 are ENHRY and SYGVKD. The CDR3 DNA follows: TGTGCCATCAGTGACAGGGCTTCTAACTATGGCTACACCTTC. Translating gives CAISDRASNYGYTF.

A note on this clone: The same CDR3 arises from other DNA sequences in this sample as well. The J gene is TRBJ1-1, the V gene TRBV19, with D maybe TRBD1 (5 bases). The CDR3 totals 13 residues. V shed 6 bases and J shed 1 base, with 9 bases lying between them. Germline assignment: CDR1 LNHDA and CDR2 SQIVND (reference sequence). CDR3 DNA sequence: TGTGCCAGTAGCCGACAGCCGAACACTGAAGCTTTCTTT. Its protein product is CASSRQPNTEAFF. The whole variable domain, remainder taken from reference TRBV19 and TRBJ1-1, is DGGITQSPKYLFRKEGQNVTLSCEQNLNHDAMYWYRQDPGQGLRLIYYSQIVNDFQKGDIAEGYSVSREKKESFPLTVTSAQKNPTAFYLCASSRQPNTEAFFGQGTRLTVV.

The rearrangement links TRBV27 to TRBJ1-1; tentatively, D is TRBD1 (5 bases). V was clipped by 6 bases and J by 6 bases, with 11 bases between them. There are 12 residues in the CDR3. CDR1 is MNHEY and CDR2 is SMNVEV in the germline V gene (reference sequence). This CDR3 reads CASRGLDAEAFF. In DNA form, the CDR3 reads TGTGCCAGCAGGGGGCTAGACGCTGAAGCTTTCTTT.

The chain joins TRBV30 to TRBJ2-3; 7 bases agree with TRBD2. Trimming cost V 4 bases and J 2 bases; bases outside gene matches: 3. The CDR3 is made up of 13 amino acids. Germline V lookup: CDR1 GTSNPN, CDR2 SVGIG (reference sequence). This chain's CDR3 is CAWTSGHTDTQYF. The DNA for the CDR3 is TGTGCCTGGACTAGCGGTCACACAGATACGCAGTATTTT.

The chain recombines TRBV6-5 with TRBJ2-2; D perhaps matches TRBD1 (5 bases). Germline CDR1 and CDR2: MNHEY and SVGAGI. Trimming stripped 9 bases from V and 0 bases from J, with 11 bases between. CDR3 length: 14 residues. This CDR3 is CASNRQTNTGELFF. DNA of the CDR3: TGTGCCAGTAATAGACAGACGAACACCGGGGAGCTGTTTTTT.

The genes are TRBV14 and TRBJ2-7; TRBD1 matches 7 bases. The CDR3 covers 13 residues. The germline CDR1 and CDR2 sequences are SGHDN and FVKESK. J lost 2 bases, V lost 4 bases, and 2 bases had no gene match. As DNA, the CDR3 is TGTGCCAGCAGCCGGGACAGTCCCTACGAGCAGTACTTC. Amino acid sequence: CASSRDSPYEQYF.

The rearrangement uses TRBV28 and TRBJ1-6; 9 nucleotides line up with TRBD1. The CDR3 spans 15 residues. Germline-derived CDR1 and CDR2 are MDHEN and SYDVKM. The V gene end was trimmed by 5 bases and the J gene end by 6 bases; junction bases not matched to a gene: 5. DNA of the CDR3: TGTGCCAGCAGTCCCGGACAGGGGACTAATTCACCCCTCCACTTT. As protein: CASSPGQGTNSPLHF.

The chain joins TRBV4-2 to TRBJ1-5; D unclear. The germline gives CDR1 LGHNA, CDR2 YNFKEQ. The CDR3 length is 13 residues. Trimming stripped 3 bases from V and 6 bases from J, with 9 bases between. The CDR3 DNA is TGTGCCAGCAGCCACCTCGAGGCTCAGCCCCAGCATTTT. It encodes CASSHLEAQPQHF.

V and J are TRBV23-1 and TRBJ1-2; the D gene is possibly TRBD1 (6 bases). TRBV23-1 is an ORF, with its function uncertain. The CDR3 covers 16 residues. The V end lost 2 bases, the J end lost 6 bases, and 19 bases lay between the germline ends. CDR3 amino acids: CASSQRLLTYRDGYTF. The DNA of the CDR3 is TGCGCCAGCAGTCAACGTCTCCTTACTTACAGGGATGGCTACACCTTC.

The rearrangement links TRBV27 to TRBJ1-1; D may be TRBD1 (6 bases). This CDR3 is built from 14 residues. Trimming pared 5 bases from V and 0 bases from J, leaving 10 bases between. CDR1 is MNHEY and CDR2 is SMNVEV in the germline V gene (reference sequence). The DNA of the CDR3 is TGTGCCAGCAGTCCTAGACAGGTGAACACTGAAGCTTTCTTT. Protein sequence: CASSPRQVNTEAFF.

Details on this clone: A read error may be the cause here, since a much bigger clone is one base away. This same CDR3 is encoded by further DNA sequences in the sample. This chain connects TRBV7-3 to TRBJ2-2; D gene uncertain. The CDR3 totals 12 residues. Looked up from germline, CDR1 is SGHTA and CDR2 is FQGTGA. Trimming took off 5 bases at V and 3 bases at J, with 4 bases between the two ends. The CDR3 here is CASSPDTGELFF. The CDR3 nucleotides read TGTGCCAGCAGCCCTGACACCGGGGAGCTGTTTTTT.

This sequence joins TRBV20-1 and TRBJ2-1; 9 bases line up with TRBD2. Trimming took 3 bases from V and 5 from J; bases not matched to a gene: 11. CDR1 and CDR2 from the germline V gene are DFQATT and SNEGSKA (reference sequence). This CDR3 has 16 amino acids. The CDR3 DNA follows: TGCAGTGCTAGTTCGGAAGGGACTAGCTTCGACAATGAGCAGTTCTTC. This translates into CSASSEGTSFDNEQFF.

V and J are TRBV6-5 and TRBJ2-7; D call uncertain. The V and J ends lost 4 bases and 6 bases respectively, with 16 bases between them. This CDR3 comprises 14 residues. Per germline, CDR1 MNHEY and CDR2 SVGAGI. CDR3: CASSSLLGRGEQYF. The CDR3 nucleotides read TGTGCCAGCAGTTCCCTCCTAGGAAGAGGCGAGCAGTACTTC.

This clone was observed a single time. V gene TRBV5-4 combines with J gene TRBJ1-2; TRBD1 aligns across 8 bases. This CDR3 is built from 14 residues. J gave up 4 bases and V 4 bases, and 6 bases lay outside the gene matches. CDR1 is SGHNT and CDR2 is YYREEE in the germline V gene (reference sequence). The CDR3, as DNA: TGTGCCAGCAGCGGCGGACAGGGCTTCTATGGCTACACCTTC. Translation gives CASSGGQGFYGYTF.

This clone occurred a few times. The chain employs TRBV1 and TRBJ1-6. TRBV1 is shown as a pseudogene. The CDR3 is 12 residues long. For the CDR3, the DNA is TGCACCAGCGTGACTTGGGATTCACCCCTCCACTTT. This gives the protein CTSVTWDSPLHF.

The rearrangement links TRBV2 to TRBJ2-7; D uncertain. CDR3 length equals 13 residues. The V end was cut by 5 bases, the J end by 5 bases, with 13 bases between. CDR1 is SNHLY, CDR2 FYNNEI, per germline. The CDR3 DNA reads TGTGCCAGCAGTCGAGAACGGGTCAACGAGCAGTACTTC. This encodes CASSRERVNEQYF. Full variable domain (rest looked up from reference TRBV2 and TRBJ2-7): EPEVTQTPSHQVTQMGQEVILRCVPISNHLYFYWYRQILGQKVEFLVSFYNNEISEKSEIFDDQFSVERPDGSNFTLKIRSTKLEDSAMYFCASSRERVNEQYFGPGTRLTVT.

As DNA, the CDR3 is TGTGCCAGCAGTTGGGGCCCGAACACTGAAGCTTTCTTT. It encodes CASSWGPNTEAFF. This chain joins TRBV27 and TRBJ1-1; possibly TRBD1 for D (5 bases). Trimming took 4 bases from V and 1 from J, leaving 7 bases between them. In germline, CDR1 is MNHEY, CDR2 SMNVEV (reference sequence). This CDR3 contains 13 residues.

The chain combines TRBV24-1 with TRBJ2-5; TRBD1 matches at 10 bases. This CDR3 is 16 amino acids long. In germline, CDR1 is KGHDR, CDR2 SFDVKD. Trimming cost V 4 bases and J 2 bases; bases outside gene matches: 6. CDR3 residues: CATSETDRGRQETQYF. DNA of the CDR3: TGTGCCACCAGTGAGACGGACAGGGGGAGGCAAGAGACCCAGTACTTC.

This rearrangement joins TRBV6-5 to TRBJ1-5; D is undetermined. The CDR3 loop spans 14 amino acids. The germline gives CDR1 MNHEY, CDR2 SVGAGI. Trimming removed 8 bases from V and 2 bases from J, with 13 bases in between. The CDR3 loop is CASVADAGNQPQHF. The CDR3 nucleotides read TGTGCCAGCGTGGCGGATGCAGGCAATCAGCCCCAGCATTTT.

CDR3 in DNA: TGTGCCAGCGGGGGGACAGCATTCACTGAAGCTTTCTTT. Residues: CASGGTAFTEAFF. This chain links TRBV27 with TRBJ1-1; 7 nucleotides line up with TRBD1. CDR3 length: 13 amino acids. With 8 bases clipped from V and 4 bases from J, the junction kept 7 bases outside the gene matches. Germline assignment: CDR1 MNHEY and CDR2 SMNVEV (reference sequence).

This clone has just one count. The chain has TRBV24-1 and TRBJ2-1; 7 nucleotides match TRBD2. The V gene's germline CDR1 is KGHDR and CDR2 SFDVKD. V lost 0 bases and J lost 10; bases outside the gene matches: 5. CDR3 size: 14 residues. The CDR3 here is CATSDLAPSGEQFF. The CDR3 nucleotides read TGTGCCACCAGTGATTTGGCGCCTAGCGGCGAGCAGTTCTTC.

V gene TRBV5-1 combines with J gene TRBJ2-7; D call uncertain. V lost 2 bases, J lost 2 bases, and 8 bases lay in between. Per germline, CDR1 SGHRS and CDR2 YFSETQ. The CDR3 is 13 amino acids. CDR3 in DNA: TGCGCCAGCAGCTTTGACACCACCTACGAGCAGTACTTC. Its translation is CASSFDTTYEQYF.

V usage is TRBV29-1 and J usage is TRBJ1-4; D uncertain. The germline V gene has CDR1 SQVTM and CDR2 ANQGSEA. The V gene lost 4 bases and the J gene lost 6 bases, with 9 bases spanning the gap. CDR3 length equals 12 residues. The CDR3 region is CSVGQPDEKLFF. The CDR3 bases are TGCAGCGTTGGACAACCGGATGAAAAACTGTTTTTT.